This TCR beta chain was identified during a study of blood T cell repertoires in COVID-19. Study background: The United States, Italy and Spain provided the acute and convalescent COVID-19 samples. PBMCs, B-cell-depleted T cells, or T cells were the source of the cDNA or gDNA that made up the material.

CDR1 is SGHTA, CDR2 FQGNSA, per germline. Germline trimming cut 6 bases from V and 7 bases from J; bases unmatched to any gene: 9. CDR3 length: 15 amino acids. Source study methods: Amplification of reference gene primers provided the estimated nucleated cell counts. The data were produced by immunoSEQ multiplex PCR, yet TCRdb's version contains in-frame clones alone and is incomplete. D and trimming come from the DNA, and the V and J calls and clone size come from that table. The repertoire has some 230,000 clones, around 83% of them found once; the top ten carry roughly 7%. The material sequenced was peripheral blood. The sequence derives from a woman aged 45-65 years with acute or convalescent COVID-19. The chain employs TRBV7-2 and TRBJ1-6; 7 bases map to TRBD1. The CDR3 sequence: CASRGTTGSNSPLHF. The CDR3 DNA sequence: TGTGCCAGCAGGGGAACGACAGGGTCCAATTCACCCCTCCACTTT.